This T cell receptor (beta chain) was identified during a study of regulatory T cells in long-lasting Graves disease. Study results and caveats: Newly diagnosed Graves' patients exceeded persistent ones in TCR diversity.

The CDR3 consists of 16 residues. V gave up 0 bases and J gave up 2 bases; unmatched junction bases: 2. Germline V gives CDR1 SGHAT, CDR2 FQDESV (reference sequence). Both iRepertoire HTBI primers and Arm-PCR of CDR3 regions were used to build the TCR beta libraries. TCRdb independently ran MiXCR on the multiplex PCR reads; one entry per CDR3 protein. The sample holds a few hundred thousand distinct CDR3 sequences, 20% to 25% seen once. This clonotype has more than one count but fewer than ten. Antigen: not known. Time point indicated: persistent/refractory GD, antithyroid drugs over 5 years with positive TRAb. After RNA was extracted from PBMCs, the TCR library was made from it. American Thyroid Association guidelines were used to diagnose Graves' disease.

Material: peripheral blood mononuclear cells (PBMCs), obtained when the disease was refractory, from a patient treated with antithyroid drugs. The source of this sequence is a female donor with Graves disease. The rearrangement uses TRBV11-1 and TRBJ2-7; 12 bases are a match to TRBD2. In DNA, the CDR3 is TGTGCCAGCAGCTTAGCACTAGCGGGAGGCACCTACGAGCAGTACTTC. Its protein is CASSLALAGGTYEQYF.